Reported below is one T cell receptor beta chain. Its antigen is unidentified. This entry belongs to a study of shared clonotypes between healthy human individuals. Study background: Three plates each covered CD4 naive and memory; CD8 naive two, CD8 memory one. Study results and caveats: A handful of donors showed sharing of around 5% of naive CD4 clonotypes. Clonotypes shared by all four sorted-subset donors had higher generation probabilities than non-shared clonotypes.

Tens of thousands of T cell genomes (around 190 ng DNA) went into each sorted-subset replicate. Measured with immunoSEQ multiplex PCR; TCRdb has only the in-frame clones, and not every one. The data show about 1 million clones, more than 60% seen once. Germline lookup yields CDR1 ENHRY and CDR2 SYGVKD. Germline trimming cut 7 bases from V and 7 bases from J; bases unmatched to any gene: 8. This CDR3 has 13 residues. The sequencing input was memory CD4+ T cells sorted from blood. The subset denotes: CD45RA-negative fraction. V is TRBV10-3 and J is TRBJ2-7; 9 bases are shared with TRBD2. This TCR derives from a man aged 18 to 29 in good health. In nucleotides, the CDR3 is TGTGCCATCACCGCTAGCGGGAAGGGGGAGCAGTACTTC. This encodes CAITASGKGEQYF.